The clone carrying this T cell receptor (beta chain) was observed once. Its target is not known. A single heparinised blood sample, averaging about 100 mL, was obtained per donor. CDR3 length: 15 amino acids. Germline CDR1 SGHTA, CDR2 FQGNSA. Trimming pared 4 bases from V and 3 bases from J, leaving 13 bases between. Investigators reverse transcribed all isolated RNA, so they sequenced expressed TCRB transcripts. Only in-frame clones appear in the TCRdb table, and some are missing; sequencing was by immunoSEQ multiplex PCR. This sample has more than 300,000 clones, with roughly a tenth found just once. The source of the sample is a study of beta chain features in type 1 diabetes. Study outcomes and limitations: In type 1 diabetes patients, VDJ junctions had fewer insertions; deletions at these junctions were more frequent. Highly expressing activated T cells could be over-counted with a cDNA template. Patients with Type 1 diabetes showed moderately but significantly shorter TCRB CDR3s in all four CD4+ subsets.

Sequencing input: central memory CD4+ T cells from blood. The TCR comes from a man aged 30 to 45 with type 1 diabetes. The V and J genes are TRBV7-2 and TRBJ1-5; D is undetermined. CDR3 in DNA: TGTGCCAGCAGCTATGGACGGAGTATCAATCAGCCCCAGCATTTT. This translates into CASSYGRSINQPQHF.